The clone carrying this TCR beta chain was observed many times. Its antigen is unidentified. This entry is derived from a study of T-cell memory formation after mild COVID-19. Study-level background: Among the donors, TCR clusters were largely specific to each donor.

CDR3 length equals 15 residues. Trimming took 5 bases from V and 3 from J, leaving 14 bases between them. The germline V gene has CDR1 SGHVS and CDR2 FQNEAQ. Findings of the study overall: CD4+ contracting clones lay mainly in CM and EM, CD8+ ones in EMRA. Pre-infection memory harbored some responding clones, suggesting cross-reactive memory joined. While clones contracting from day 15 to 85 were balanced between CD4 and CD8, later expanders leaned CD4+.

TCRdb itself ran the 5' RACE reads through MiXCR, one entry per CDR3 protein. The sample lists more than 250,000 distinct CDR3 sequences; roughly 18% were seen once. This receptor was identified in a man between 18 and 29 years old who had mild COVID-19 (a few samples of this study predate the infection). Cell type and time point are not known. Material for sequencing was PBMCs or a T cell subset sorted from them (not recorded which). The chain recombines TRBV7-8 with TRBJ1-5; D possibly corresponds to TRBD1 (5 bases). The DNA for the CDR3 is TGTGCCAGCAGCCGCAGGGATGGGAACAATCAGCCCCAGCATTTT. This encodes CASSRRDGNNQPQHF.